Below, 24 T cell receptor beta chains from the same sample are listed, as sequenced in a study of blood T cell repertoires in COVID-19. TCRdb's copy holds only in-frame clones and misses some; the assay was immunoSEQ multiplex PCR. The table records fewer than 35,000 clones, approximately 86% of them present only once. Sequencing was carried out using peripheral blood. The source is a man aged 45-60 years with active or convalescent COVID-19.

V is TRBV11-3 and J is TRBJ2-2; D is perhaps TRBD1 (5 bases). This CDR3 spans 18 amino acids. Germline-derived CDR1 and CDR2 are SGHNT and YENEEA. Trimming took 1 base from V and 5 from J, leaving 20 bases between them. The CDR3 is CASSLGQGKGPLTGELFF. CDR3 DNA: TGTGCCAGCAGCTTAGGTCAGGGTAAAGGACCTTTAACCGGGGAGCTGTTTTTT.

V is TRBV25-1 and J is TRBJ2-3; 10 bases agree with TRBD2. The V gene end was trimmed by 3 bases and the J gene end by 3 bases; junction bases not matched to a gene: 9. This CDR3 has 17 residues. Germline assignment: CDR1 MGHDK and CDR2 SYGVNS. DNA of the CDR3: TGTGCCAGCAGTGAGCTCCTAGCGGGAGTAAGTACAGATACGCAGTATTTT. It specifies CASSELLAGVSTDTQYF.

CDR3 sequence: CAWSVGDYNSPLHF. CDR3 sequence (DNA): TGTGCCTGGAGCGTAGGAGACTATAATTCACCCCTCCACTTT. The rearrangement joins TRBV30 to TRBJ1-6; the D is unclear. The CDR3 runs 14 residues. The germline V gene encodes CDR1 GTSNPN and CDR2 SVGIG (reference sequence). Trimming cost V 3 bases and J 3 bases, with 9 bases left between them. The full variable domain, in which reference TRBV30 and TRBJ1-6 provide the parts outside the CDR3, is SQTIHQWPATLVQPVGSPLSLECTVEGTSNPNLYWYRQAAGRGLQLLFYSVGIGQISSEVPQNLSASRPQDRQFILSSKKLLLSDSGFYLCAWSVGDYNSPLHFGNGTRLTVT.

J is TRBJ2-1 and V is TRBV5-1; 12 bases match TRBD2. V lost 0 bases to trimming and J lost 8 bases; unmatched junction nucleotides: 3. Germline-derived CDR1 and CDR2 are SGHRS and YFSETQ. The CDR3 is made up of 15 amino acids. The DNA of the CDR3 is TGCGCCAGCAGCTTGGGACTAGCGGGAGCCGATGAGCAGTTCTTC. Encoded protein: CASSLGLAGADEQFF.

This chain joins TRBV29-1 and TRBJ2-2; 11 bases are a match to TRBD2. The V gene end was trimmed by 6 bases and the J gene end by 1 base; junction bases not matched to a gene: 1. Germline V lookup: CDR1 SQVTM, CDR2 ANQGSEA. The CDR3 runs 14 residues. As DNA, the CDR3 is TGCAGCGTAGGGACTAGCGGGAACACCGGGGAGCTGTTTTTT. Its protein is CSVGTSGNTGELFF.

The V and J genes are TRBV19 and TRBJ2-2; weak D call: TRBD2 (6 bases). The V and J ends lost 3 bases and 4 bases respectively, with 21 bases between them. The germline CDR1 and CDR2 sequences are LNHDA and SQIVND (reference sequence). CDR3 length equals 18 residues. CDR3 sequence reads: CASSIKWGDGWATGELFF. CDR3 nucleotide sequence: TGTGCCAGTAGTATTAAGTGGGGGGATGGTTGGGCCACCGGGGAGCTGTTTTTT.

The rearrangement links TRBV21-1 to TRBJ2-1; the table names TRBD2, a call not compared with the DNA. TRBV21-1 is assigned pseudogene status. CDR3 length equals 21 residues. The CDR3 sequence is CASSKERERSTSFGDFNEQFF. As DNA, the CDR3 is TGTGCCAGCAGCAAAGAGAGGGAGAGGTCTACGTCCTTTGGGGACTTCAATGAGCAGTTCTTC.

The chain uses TRBV5-4 and TRBJ2-1; D is undetermined. The CDR3 loop spans 12 amino acids. CDR1 and CDR2 from the germline V gene are SGHNT and YYREEE (reference sequence). V was trimmed by 4 bases and J by 9 bases, leaving 11 bases between them. This CDR3 is CASSHTLPEQFF. DNA for the CDR3: TGTGCCAGCAGCCACACCCTCCCTGAGCAGTTCTTC. The complete variable domain, with remaining parts taken from reference TRBV5-4 and TRBJ2-1, reads ETGVTQSPTHLIKTRGQQVTLRCSSQSGHNTVSWYQQALGQGPQFIFQYYREEENGRGNFPPRFSGLQFPNYSSELNVNALELDDSALYLCASSHTLPEQFFGPGTRLTVL.

V and J are TRBV27 and TRBJ2-1, with 8 bases matching TRBD1. This CDR3 has 15 amino acids. Germline assignment: CDR1 MNHEY and CDR2 SMNVEV (reference sequence). Trimming cost V 0 bases and J 9 bases; bases outside gene matches: 7. The DNA for the CDR3 is TGTGCCAGCAGTTTATCTGGACAGGGCCGGAGTGAGCAGTTCTTC. Protein product: CASSLSGQGRSEQFF.

This chain uses TRBV19 with TRBJ2-3; D uncertain. The germline V gene encodes CDR1 LNHDA and CDR2 SQIVND (reference sequence). With 8 bases removed from V and 6 bases from J, the gap between germline ends came to 12 bases. The CDR3 sequence is 12 residues long. The CDR3 DNA follows: TGTGCCAGTCGTTTGCCCGGGGATACGCAGTATTTT. As protein: CASRLPGDTQYF.

CDR3 DNA sequence: TGTGCCAGCAGTTCCCGTCGGGACAGGGAAGTGGAGGACTATGGCTACACCTTC. Protein sequence: CASSSRRDREVEDYGYTF. The rearrangement links TRBV27 to TRBJ1-2, with 9 bases identical to TRBD1. The CDR3 contains 18 residues. Germline CDR1 reads MNHEY; CDR2 reads SMNVEV (reference sequence). J lost 3 bases, V lost 4 bases, and 15 bases had no gene match.

This sequence joins TRBV9 and TRBJ2-2, with D perhaps matching TRBD1 (6 bases). The CDR3 loop spans 18 amino acids. CDR1 and CDR2 from the germline V gene are SGDLS and YYNGEE. Trimming cost V 3 bases and J 1 base, with 19 bases left between them. The CDR3 spells CASSGPKGTLLNTGELFF. Written as DNA, the CDR3 is TGTGCCAGCAGCGGTCCTAAGGGGACACTATTGAACACCGGGGAGCTGTTTTTT.

The gene calls are TRBV2 and TRBJ2-5; the match to TRBD1 covers 11 bases. This CDR3 has 15 residues. The trim removed 7 bases at V and 4 bases at J, leaving 8 bases unmatched. Per the germline V gene, CDR1 is SNHLY and CDR2 is FYNNEI. The chain's CDR3 is CASTGQGARGETQYF. The CDR3 coding sequence is TGTGCCAGCACTGGACAGGGGGCAAGAGGAGAGACCCAGTACTTC.

DNA of the CDR3: TGTGCCAGCAGCTCCGGGGGGTTAACAGGGGGGTTGGACTATGGCTACACCTTC. It codes for CASSSGGLTGGLDYGYTF. This chain links TRBV5-4 with TRBJ1-2, with 8 nucleotides matching TRBD1. Germline V lookup: CDR1 SGHNT, CDR2 YYREEE (reference sequence). CDR3 size: 18 residues. Trimming at V came to 3 bases and at J to 3 bases, leaving 16 bases not matched to a gene.

V gene TRBV7-2 combines with J gene TRBJ2-3; 11 nucleotides line up with TRBD2. This CDR3 is 16 amino acids long. V was clipped by 2 bases and J by 5 bases; unmatched bases: 6. Germline V lookup: CDR1 SGHTA, CDR2 FQGNSA. The CDR3 here is CASSLRGLAGGDTQYF. CDR3 DNA: TGTGCCAGCAGCTTAAGGGGTCTAGCGGGAGGAGATACGCAGTATTTT.

This clone was observed once. This sequence joins TRBV10-3 and TRBJ2-5; weak D call: TRBD2 (5 bases). This CDR3 has 14 residues. Germline V gives CDR1 ENHRY, CDR2 SYGVKD. Trimming removed 3 bases from V and 4 bases from J, with 12 bases in between. The CDR3: CAISDTRAGETQYF. In nucleotides, the CDR3 is TGTGCCATCAGTGATACAAGGGCGGGAGAGACCCAGTACTTC.

The V call is TRBV29-1, the J call TRBJ2-5; 10 bases are shared with TRBD1. The V segment lost 6 bases and the J segment 2 bases; nucleotides outside the gene matches: 6. There are 14 residues in the CDR3. CDR1 is SQVTM, CDR2 ANQGSEA, per germline. As DNA, the CDR3 is TGCAGCGTAGCGACAGGGGGCTTTCAAGAGACCCAGTACTTC. As protein: CSVATGGFQETQYF.

The rearrangement links TRBV4-3 to TRBJ2-3; TRBD2 matches 11 bases. The CDR3 is 15 amino acids. V shed 5 bases and J 5 bases; nucleotides not matched to a gene: 6. Germline CDR1 reads LGHNA; CDR2 reads YSLEER. The CDR3 spells CASSSLAGAKDTQYF. CDR3 DNA sequence: TGCGCCAGCAGCTCACTAGCGGGAGCGAAAGATACGCAGTATTTT.

This clone was seen a single time. The chain links TRBV19 to TRBJ2-7, with 11 positions matching TRBD1. The CDR3 covers 15 residues. Germline trimming cut 3 bases from V and 5 bases from J; bases unmatched to any gene: 6. Per the germline V gene, CDR1 is LNHDA and CDR2 is SQIVND (reference sequence). CDR3 sequence: CASSMLGQGVDEQYF. The CDR3 bases are TGTGCCAGTAGTATGTTGGGACAGGGGGTGGACGAGCAGTACTTC.

There are a few counts of this clone. V is TRBV30 and J is TRBJ2-2; weak D call: TRBD1 (5 bases). Per germline, CDR1 GTSNPN and CDR2 SVGIG (reference sequence). With 3 bases removed from V and 6 bases from J, the gap between germline ends came to 11 bases. The length of the CDR3 is 13 residues. The chain's CDR3 is CAWSTTESGELFF. CDR3 nucleotide sequence: TGTGCCTGGAGCACGACAGAGTCCGGGGAGCTGTTTTTT.

This sequence joins TRBV7-8 and TRBJ2-1; D possibly uses TRBD1 or TRBD2 (9 bases each). Looked up from germline, CDR1 is SGHVS and CDR2 is FQNEAQ. The CDR3 length is 23 residues. The V gene lost 5 bases and the J gene lost 0 bases, with 35 bases spanning the gap. The CDR3 reads CASSRPGTGTITSGFSSYNEQFF. CDR3 coding DNA: TGTGCCAGCAGCCGCCCCGGGACAGGGACAATAACTAGCGGGTTCAGCTCCTACAATGAGCAGTTCTTC.

The chain has TRBV5-1 and TRBJ2-5; weak D call: TRBD2 (5 bases). Germline V lookup: CDR1 SGHRS, CDR2 YFSETQ. This CDR3 has 13 residues. V dropped 0 bases and J dropped 4 bases, with 7 bases sitting between them. This CDR3 reads CASSLVRGETQYF. The DNA for the CDR3 is TGCGCCAGCAGCTTGGTACGGGGAGAGACCCAGTACTTC.

About this clone itself: The junction and the germline gene differ at one end; a read error may be behind it. The chain recombines TRBV7-7 with TRBJ2-1, with D possibly being TRBD1 (6 bases). CDR1 and CDR2 (germline): SSHAT, FNYEAQ (reference sequence). This CDR3 region has 15 residues. Here the CDR3 reads CASSLTPGQNNEQFF. CDR3 sequence (DNA): TGTGCTAGCAGCTTAACCCCCGGACAGAACAATGAGCAGTTCTTC.

The chain couples TRBV28 to TRBJ1-2; possibly TRBD1 for D (6 bases). CDR3 size: 15 residues. Germline CDR1 and CDR2: MDHEN and SYDVKM. The V end lost 6 bases, the J end lost 8 bases, and 22 bases lay between the germline ends. The chain's CDR3 is CASRLQGRGWDGYTF. CDR3 coding DNA: TGTGCCAGCAGGCTTCAGGGGCGAGGGTGGGACGGCTACACCTTC.